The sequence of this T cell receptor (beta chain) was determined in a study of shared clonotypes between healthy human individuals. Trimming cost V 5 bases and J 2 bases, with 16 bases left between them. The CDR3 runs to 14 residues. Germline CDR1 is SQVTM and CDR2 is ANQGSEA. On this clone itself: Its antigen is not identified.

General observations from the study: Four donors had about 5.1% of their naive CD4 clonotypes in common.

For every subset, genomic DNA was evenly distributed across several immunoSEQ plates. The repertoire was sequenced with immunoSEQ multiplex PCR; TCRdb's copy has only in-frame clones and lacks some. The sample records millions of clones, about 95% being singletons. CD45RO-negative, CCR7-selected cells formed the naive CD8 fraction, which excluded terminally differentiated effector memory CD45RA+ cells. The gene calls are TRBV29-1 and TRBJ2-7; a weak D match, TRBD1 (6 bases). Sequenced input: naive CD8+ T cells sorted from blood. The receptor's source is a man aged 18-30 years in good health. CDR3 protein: CSVLDSRGPYEQYF. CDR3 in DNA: TGCAGCGTTTTGGACAGCCGAGGGCCCTACGAGCAGTACTTC.